One sample yielded the 9 T cell receptor beta chains listed below, sequenced in a study of shared clonotypes between healthy human individuals. Measured with immunoSEQ multiplex PCR; TCRdb has only the in-frame clones, and not every one. The profile shows hundreds of thousands of clones, roughly 96% of them singletons. The specimen was memory CD8+ T cells sorted from blood. Subset: CD45RO+ cells pooled with CCR7-negative TemRA cells. These receptors were collected from a man between 25 and 39 years old in good health.

J is TRBJ1-1 and V is TRBV5-6, with D uncertain. The CDR3 has 14 residues. Trimming shortened V by 0 bases and J by 3 bases, and 9 bases separated the two germline ends. The germline gives CDR1 SGHDT, CDR2 YYEEEE. For the CDR3, the DNA is TGTGCCAGCAGCTTGGTGTCAGTGGACACTGAAGCTTTCTTT. This sequence encodes CASSLVSVDTEAFF.

The chain has TRBV6-6 and TRBJ2-1, with 9 bases identical to TRBD1. The germline V gene has CDR1 MNHNY and CDR2 SVGAGI (reference sequence). The CDR3 extends over 16 amino acids. With 3 bases clipped from V and 2 bases from J, the junction kept 5 bases outside the gene matches. DNA for the CDR3: TGTGCCAGCAGTTATCCGGGACAGGGCCCCTACAATGAGCAGTTCTTC. Its protein product is CASSYPGQGPYNEQFF.

The rearrangement uses TRBV7-2 and TRBJ2-1; 9 positions match TRBD2. Per germline, CDR1 SGHTA and CDR2 FQGNSA. CDR3 length equals 14 residues. CDR3 protein: CVRDTGLATNEQFF. CDR3 DNA sequence: TGTGTCAGGGATACGGGACTAGCAACAAATGAGCAGTTCTTC.

V usage is TRBV19 and J usage is TRBJ1-4, with 7 bases aligning to TRBD1. The germline CDR1 and CDR2 sequences are LNHDA and SQIVND (reference sequence). V lost 9 bases to trimming and J lost 7 bases; unmatched junction nucleotides: 17. The CDR3 runs 16 residues. CDR3 sequence reads: CASHPRTGQGGEKLFF. Here the CDR3 DNA reads TGTGCCAGCCACCCGCGGACGGGGCAGGGGGGTGAAAAACTGTTTTTT.

The CDR3 loop reads CASSARPTDTQYF. The CDR3 DNA sequence: TGTGCCAGCAGTGCCCGACCCACAGATACGCAGTATTTT. This sequence joins TRBV25-1 and TRBJ2-3; D not resolved. The CDR3 runs 13 residues. Per germline, CDR1 MGHDK and CDR2 SYGVNS. Trimming pared 4 bases from V and 2 bases from J, leaving 7 bases between.

The chain joins TRBV29-1 to TRBJ2-1, with 8 positions matching TRBD2. The V gene's germline CDR1 is SQVTM and CDR2 ANQGSEA. This CDR3 is built from 15 residues. Germline trimming cut 2 bases from V and 6 bases from J; bases unmatched to any gene: 9. CDR3 loop: CSVELHSGNSNEQFF. DNA for the CDR3: TGCAGCGTTGAATTGCATAGCGGGAACAGCAATGAGCAGTTCTTC.

The gene calls are TRBV29-1 and TRBJ2-4; TRBD1 might be the D (5 bases). The V gene lost 6 bases and the J gene lost 0 bases, with 18 bases spanning the gap. Germline CDR1 reads SQVTM; CDR2 reads ANQGSEA. This CDR3 has 16 amino acids. CDR3 amino acids: CSVTQQGSLAKNIQYF. The CDR3 nucleotides read TGCAGCGTCACGCAGCAGGGTTCCTTAGCCAAAAACATTCAGTACTTC.

The chain carries TRBV15 and TRBJ2-7, with D unresolved. This CDR3 region has 17 residues. Looked up from germline, CDR1 is LNHNV and CDR2 is YYDKDF (reference sequence). V gave up 1 base and J gave up 6 bases, with 22 bases separating them. The CDR3 loop reads CATSRGSFVRNFGEQYF. CDR3 sequence (DNA): TGTGCCACCAGCAGAGGTTCCTTTGTCAGGAACTTTGGCGAGCAGTACTTC.

The table lists this clone with a count of one. The chain couples TRBV30 to TRBJ1-5; the match to TRBD1 covers 9 bases. The CDR3 extends over 14 amino acids. Germline-derived CDR1 and CDR2 are GTSNPN and SVGIG (reference sequence). The V and J ends lost 1 base and 6 bases, in that order; junction bases with no gene match: 4. CDR3 protein: CAWSAGTGSQPQHF. CDR3 in DNA: TGTGCCTGGAGTGCCGGGACAGGGAGTCAGCCCCAGCATTTT.